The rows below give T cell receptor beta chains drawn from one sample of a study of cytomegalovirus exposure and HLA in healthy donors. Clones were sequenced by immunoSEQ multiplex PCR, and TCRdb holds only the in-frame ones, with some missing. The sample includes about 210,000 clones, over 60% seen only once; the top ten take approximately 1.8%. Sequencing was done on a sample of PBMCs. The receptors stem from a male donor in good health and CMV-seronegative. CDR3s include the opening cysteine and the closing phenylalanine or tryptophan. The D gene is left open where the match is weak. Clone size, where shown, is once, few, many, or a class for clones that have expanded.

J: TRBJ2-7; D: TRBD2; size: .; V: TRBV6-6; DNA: TGTGCCAGCAGTTACTCGACTAGCGGGGGGGCCGAGCAGTACTTC; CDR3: CASSYSTSGGAEQYF
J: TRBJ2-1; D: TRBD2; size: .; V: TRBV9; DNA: TGTGCCAGCAGCGTAGTAGGTAGCGGGAGGTTCAATGAGCAGTTCTTC; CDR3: CASSVVGSGRFNEQFF
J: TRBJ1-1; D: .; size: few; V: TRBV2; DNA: TGTGCCACGCATTTTGCAGGGGACACTGAAGCTTTCTTT; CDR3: CATHFAGDTEAFF
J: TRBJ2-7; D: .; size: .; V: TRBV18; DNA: TGTGCCAGCTCCGCGGAGACGGGCTCCTACGAGCAGTACTTC; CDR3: CASSAETGSYEQYF
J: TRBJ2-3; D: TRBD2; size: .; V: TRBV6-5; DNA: TGTGCCAGCAGTTATGGGGAGGGGACAGATACGCAGTATTTT; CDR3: CASSYGEGTDTQYF
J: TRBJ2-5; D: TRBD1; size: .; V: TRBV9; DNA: TGTGCCAGCAGCGTATCTGTCAGGGGGCGTCAGGAGACCCAGTACTTC; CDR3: CASSVSVRGRQETQYF
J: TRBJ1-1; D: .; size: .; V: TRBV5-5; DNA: TGTGCCAGCAGCTTGGCCCCTCGGGGTCACACTGAAGCTTTCTTT; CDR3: CASSLAPRGHTEAFF
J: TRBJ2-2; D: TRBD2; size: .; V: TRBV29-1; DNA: TGCAGCTTTACCCTGACTAGCGGGAGTTTCTCGACCGGGGAGCTGTTTTTT; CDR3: CSFTLTSGSFSTGELFF
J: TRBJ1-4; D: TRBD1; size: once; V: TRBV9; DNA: TGTGCCAGCAGCGTCGGGACAGCAAATGAAAAACTGTTTTTT; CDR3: CASSVGTANEKLFF
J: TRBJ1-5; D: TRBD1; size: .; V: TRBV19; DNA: TGTGCCAGTACCACGACAGGGGGGGGTGGGAGCAATCAGCCCCAGCATTTT; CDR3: CASTTTGGGGSNQPQHF
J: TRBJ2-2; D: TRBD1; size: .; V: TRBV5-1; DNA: TGCGCCAGCAGCTTGCAGGGACAGGGGGCTGACACCGGGGAGCTGTTTTTT; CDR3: CASSLQGQGADTGELFF
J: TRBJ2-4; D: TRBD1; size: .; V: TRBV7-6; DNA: TGTGCCAGCAGCTTTGGACAGGGGGCAGCGGACATTCAGTACTTC; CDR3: CASSFGQGAADIQYF
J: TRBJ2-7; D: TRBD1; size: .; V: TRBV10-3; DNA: TGTGCCATCAGTGAGTCCAAGGACAGGGGGCAAGAGCAGTACTTC; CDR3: CAISESKDRGQEQYF
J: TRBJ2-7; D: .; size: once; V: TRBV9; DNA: TGTGCCAGCAGCCCCACGCAGGGGTTAGCTAGTAACTACGAGCAGTACTTC; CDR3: CASSPTQGLASNYEQYF
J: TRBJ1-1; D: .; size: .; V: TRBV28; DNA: TGTGCCAGCAGTCCCCCCCACAGGCTCGGTAGGGACACTGAAGCTTTCTTT; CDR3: CASSPPHRLGRDTEAFF
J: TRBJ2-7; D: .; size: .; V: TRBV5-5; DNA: TGTGCCAGCAGCTTGGGGACCCTACCGGGGGTCACCTCCTACGAGCAGTACTTC; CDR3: CASSLGTLPGVTSYEQYF
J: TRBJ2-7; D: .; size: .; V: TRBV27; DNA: TGTGCCAGCAGCCACGATCCGAAAGTCGAGCAGTACTTC; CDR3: CASSHDPKVEQYF
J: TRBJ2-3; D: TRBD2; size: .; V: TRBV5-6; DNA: TGTGCCAGCAGCTTGGCCACTAGCGGGAGAACAGATACGCAGTATTTT; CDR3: CASSLATSGRTDTQYF
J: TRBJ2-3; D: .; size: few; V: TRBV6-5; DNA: TGTGCCAGCAGTCCCATGCTAGCCCGCACAGATACGCAGTATTTT; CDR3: CASSPMLARTDTQYF
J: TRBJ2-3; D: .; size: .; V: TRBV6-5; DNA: TGTGCCAGCAGTCTAGGGGCTCTCACAGATACGCAGTATTTT; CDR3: CASSLGALTDTQYF
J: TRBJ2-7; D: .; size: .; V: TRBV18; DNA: TGTGCCAGCTCACCGGGCGGGGGCGACGAGCAGTACTTC; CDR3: CASSPGGGDEQYF
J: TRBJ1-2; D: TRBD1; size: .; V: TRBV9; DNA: TGTGCCAGCAGCCCCTCCGGGACAGGGGACTATGGCTACACCTTC; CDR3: CASSPSGTGDYGYTF
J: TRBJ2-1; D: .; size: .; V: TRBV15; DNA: TGTGCCACCAGCAGAGATCTACTAGAGGTCAATGAGCAGTTCTTC; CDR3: CATSRDLLEVNEQFF
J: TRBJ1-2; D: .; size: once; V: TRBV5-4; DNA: TGTGCCAGCAGCTTGGGGCATAGCGGTGGCTACACCTTC; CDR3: CASSLGHSGGYTF
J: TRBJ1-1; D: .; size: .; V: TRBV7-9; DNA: TGTGCCAGCCGGTCTGGGCGGGCCATGAACACTGAAGCTTTCTTT; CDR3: CASRSGRAMNTEAFF
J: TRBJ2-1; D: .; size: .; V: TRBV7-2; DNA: TGTGCCAGCAGCATAAACGGGAAACTCAATGAGCAGTTCTTC; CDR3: CASSINGKLNEQFF
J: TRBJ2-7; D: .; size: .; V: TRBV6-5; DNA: TGTGCCAGCAGTTACGGAGCAGGGTACGAGCAGTACTTC; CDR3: CASSYGAGYEQYF
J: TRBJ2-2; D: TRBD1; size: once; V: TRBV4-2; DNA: TGTGCCAGCAGCCAAGATGGTTGGACAGGGGGCAGAACCGGGGAGCTGTTTTTT; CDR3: CASSQDGWTGGRTGELFF
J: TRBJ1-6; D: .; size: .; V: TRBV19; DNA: TGTGCCAGTAAGGTGGGGGGATTGGGAAATTCACCCCTCCACTTT; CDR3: CASKVGGLGNSPLHF
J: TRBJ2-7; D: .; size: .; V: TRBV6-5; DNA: TGTGCCAGCAGTTACTTGCCAGGGGCCGGGGAGCAGTACTTC; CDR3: CASSYLPGAGEQYF
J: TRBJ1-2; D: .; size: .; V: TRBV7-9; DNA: TGTGCCAGCAGCCGCGCCGGACAGAAAGCAAGTGGCTACACCTTC; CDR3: CASSRAGQKASGYTF
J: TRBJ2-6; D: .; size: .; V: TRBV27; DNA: TGTGCCAGCAGTTCAGATATATCCTCTGGGGCCAACGTCCTGACTTTC; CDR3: CASSSDISSGANVLTF
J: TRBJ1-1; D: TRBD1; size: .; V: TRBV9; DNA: TGTGCCAGCAGCGCACCGGGACAGGGGGGTGGGAACACTGAAGCTTTCTTT; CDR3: CASSAPGQGGGNTEAFF
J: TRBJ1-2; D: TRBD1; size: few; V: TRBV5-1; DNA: TGCGCCAGCAGCTTGGAGGGGACAGCTAACTATGGCTACACCTTC; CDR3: CASSLEGTANYGYTF
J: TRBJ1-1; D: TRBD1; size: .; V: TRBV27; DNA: TGTGCCAGCAGTCACGGGACAGTGAACACTGAAGCTTTCTTT; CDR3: CASSHGTVNTEAFF
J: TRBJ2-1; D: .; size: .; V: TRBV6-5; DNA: TGTGCCAGCACCCTAATAGGGCTCGGACAGCATGAGCAGTTCTTC; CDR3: CASTLIGLGQHEQFF
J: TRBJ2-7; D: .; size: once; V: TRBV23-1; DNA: TGCGCCAGCAGTCAATCCTCAGGCGAGCAGTACTTC; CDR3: CASSQSSGEQYF
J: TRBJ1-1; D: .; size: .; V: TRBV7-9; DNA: TGTTCCAGCAGCACCGGGGGGAATGAAGCTTTCTTT; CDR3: CSSSTGGNEAFF
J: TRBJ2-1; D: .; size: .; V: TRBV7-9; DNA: TGTGCCAGCAGCTTATCAACCAGACCCCAGGATGAGCAGTTCTTC; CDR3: CASSLSTRPQDEQFF
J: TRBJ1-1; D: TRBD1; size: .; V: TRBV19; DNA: TGTGCCAGTAGTACGGGACGGGACAGGGGTATAATGAACACTGAAGCTTTCTTT; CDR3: CASSTGRDRGIMNTEAFF
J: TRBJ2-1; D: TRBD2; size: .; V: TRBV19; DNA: TGTGCCAGTAGTCTGTTAGCGGGAGGCTACAATGAGCAGTTCTTC; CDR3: CASSLLAGGYNEQFF
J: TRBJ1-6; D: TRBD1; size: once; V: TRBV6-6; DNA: TGTGCCAGCAGGGAACGGACAGGCTCCTATAATTCACCCCTCCACTTT; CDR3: CASRERTGSYNSPLHF
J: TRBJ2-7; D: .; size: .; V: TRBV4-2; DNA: TGTGCCAGCAGTTCGGGGGTAGACTACGAGCAGTACTTC; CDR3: CASSSGVDYEQYF
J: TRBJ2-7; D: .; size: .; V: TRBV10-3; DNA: TGTGCCATCAGTGAGAGGTTCGACAACCTCTACGAGCAGTACTTC; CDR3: CAISERFDNLYEQYF
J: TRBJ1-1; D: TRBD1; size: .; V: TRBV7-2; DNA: TGTGCCAGCAGCTTAGAAAGGACAGGGCCTGGGGCTTTCTTT; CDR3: CASSLERTGPGAFF
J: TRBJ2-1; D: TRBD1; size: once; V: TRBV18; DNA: TGTGCCAGCTCACCAGGGACAGGTGAATTCTTC; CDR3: CASSPGTGEFF